This T cell receptor beta chain came from a study of response to subunit inactivated influenza vaccine. Findings and limits, study-wide: Seasonal influenza vaccination, on each occasion, was suggested by the authors to recruit few new T cells.

This CDR3 is 16 amino acids long. The V end was cut by 6 bases, the J end by 4 bases, with 19 bases between. Each CDR3 protein gets one entry after TCRdb re-called the RT-PCR reads with MiXCR. The table records hundreds of thousands of distinct CDR3 sequences, roughly 10% of them present only once. In the case of this clonotype: Its target is unknown.

The source material was PBMCs from blood, sampled on the day of vaccination. This sequence originates from a man aged 45-65 years who received an inactivated influenza vaccine. The chain couples TRBV12-3 or TRBV12-4 to TRBJ2-1, with D maybe TRBD2 (5 bases). CDR3 nucleotides: TGTGCCAGCAGCCCTAGGAGGTCAAACGATTACAATGAGCAGTTCTTC. Translating gives CASSPRRSNDYNEQFF.